This T cell receptor beta chain was sequenced for a study of T-cell reconstitution after alpha-beta-depleted transplantation in children. The CDR3 totals 15 residues. V was shortened by 5 bases and J by 0 bases, with 11 bases between the two germline ends. Looked up from germline, CDR1 is SGHAT and CDR2 is FQNNGV. A library of TCRbeta sequences, prepared with unique molecular identifiers, was generated. TCRdb recomputed calls from the PCR reads with MiXCR, one row per CDR3 protein. The sample holds 200,000 to 250,000 distinct CDR3 sequences, about 9.5% seen once. The starting material was PBMCs from the stem cell graft donor, obtained from the stem cell graft. This TCR was sampled from a human donor who donated a stem cell graft to a child with acute lymphoblastic leukemia. The rearrangement links TRBV11-2 to TRBJ1-5; D is uncertain. The CDR3 reads CASSPGGYSNQPQHF. CDR3 DNA sequence: TGTGCCAGCAGCCCGGGCGGTTATAGCAATCAGCCCCAGCATTTT.